This T cell receptor beta chain was sequenced for a study of blood T cell repertoires in COVID-19. Clones were sequenced by immunoSEQ multiplex PCR, and TCRdb holds only the in-frame ones, with some missing. The sample has about 200,000 clones; more than 75% are singletons. This clone was observed once. Trimming took 4 bases from V and 2 from J; bases not matched to a gene: 6. This CDR3 spans 16 amino acids. Germline V lookup: CDR1 MNHNS, CDR2 SASEGT. The receptor's source is a man aged 35 to 55 with acute COVID-19. The sequencing sample was made of PBMCs or T cells enriched from blood (not recorded which). The chain combines TRBV6-1 with TRBJ2-3; 10 bases map to TRBD1. This chain's CDR3 is CASSGRDRGATDTQYF. CDR3 nucleotides: TGTGCCAGCAGTGGCCGGGACAGGGGAGCCACAGATACGCAGTATTTT.